A single sample is the source of the 19 T cell receptor beta chains below, sequenced in a study of OX40 agonist ivuxolimab in advanced cancers. Only in-frame clones appear in the TCRdb table, and some are missing; sequencing was by immunoSEQ multiplex PCR. The data hold 65,000 to 95,000 clones, with almost 85% observed a single time. Sequencing was performed on CD4+ or CD8+ T cells sorted from blood, taken in a trial of the OX40 agonist ivuxolimab. These receptors all come from an adult with an advanced solid tumor such as melanoma, head and neck, liver or kidney cancer.

The rearrangement links TRBV29-1 to TRBJ2-2; D gene uncertain. With 7 bases removed from V and 0 bases from J, the gap between germline ends came to 12 bases. Germline CDR1 reads SQVTM; CDR2 reads ANQGSEA. The CDR3 extends over 14 amino acids. The CDR3 sequence: CSARRSTNTGELFF. DNA of the CDR3: TGCAGCGCGCGCAGGTCCACGAACACCGGGGAGCTGTTTTTT.

The V call is TRBV27, the J call TRBJ2-5; the D gene is possibly TRBD1 (5 bases). Germline lookup yields CDR1 MNHEY and CDR2 SMNVEV (reference sequence). V lost 4 bases to trimming and J lost 1 base, with 10 bases between them. This CDR3 region has 14 residues. Written as DNA, the CDR3 is TGTGCCAGCAGTTCCCCAGGGCTCCAAGAGACCCAGTACTTC. This encodes CASSSPGLQETQYF.

This clone was counted once. The chain couples TRBV29-1 to TRBJ2-1; the D gene is possibly TRBD2 (6 bases). The CDR3 contains 19 residues. Germline values: CDR1 SQVTM, CDR2 ANQGSEA. V shed 4 bases and J shed 6 bases, with 31 bases lying between them. The CDR3 DNA follows: TGCAGCGTTGGCCCCCTAGCTAGCGCCCTCCCCACGGGTCTCAATGAGCAGTTCTTC. Encoded protein: CSVGPLASALPTGLNEQFF.

The rearrangement links TRBV7-2 to TRBJ2-3; 9 nucleotides match TRBD1. With 5 bases clipped from V and 6 bases from J, the junction kept 6 bases outside the gene matches. There are 14 residues in the CDR3. Germline loops: CDR1 SGHTA, CDR2 FQGNSA. CDR3: CASSPRTGADTQYF. As DNA, the CDR3 is TGTGCCAGCAGCCCGAGGACAGGGGCTGATACGCAGTATTTT.

The chain combines TRBV18 with TRBJ2-1; 15 positions agree with TRBD2. This CDR3 has 17 residues. V dropped 5 bases and J dropped 1; count of bases not matched to a gene: 3. The germline CDR1 and CDR2 sequences are KGHSH and LQKENI. CDR3 sequence reads: CASSWTSGGGSYNEQFF. The CDR3 nucleotides are TGTGCCAGCTCATGGACTAGCGGGGGGGGGTCCTACAATGAGCAGTTCTTC.

The rearrangement joins TRBV4-3 to TRBJ2-7; D is unresolved. The CDR3 covers 15 residues. With 1 base removed from V and 0 bases from J, the gap between germline ends came to 10 bases. The V gene's germline CDR1 is LGHNA and CDR2 YSLEER. In nucleotides, the CDR3 is TGCGCCAGCAGCCAAGGTCGAGTCTCCTCCTACGAGCAGTACTTC. Translating it yields CASSQGRVSSYEQYF.

The chain uses TRBV6-7 and TRBJ2-2; 12 bases match TRBD2. TRBV6-7 is sorted into the ORF group, with uncertain function. V trimming: 4 bases; J trimming: 1 base; junction bases outside the gene matches: 10. The CDR3 length is 19 residues. CDR3 loop: CASSCPRLAGAVNTGELFF. CDR3 in DNA: TGTGCCAGCAGTTGCCCCCGACTAGCGGGAGCGGTGAACACCGGGGAGCTGTTTTTT.

The chain couples TRBV7-2 to TRBJ1-2; D remains ambiguous. Trimming took 1 base from V and 6 from J, leaving 12 bases between them. Looked up from germline, CDR1 is SGHTA and CDR2 is FQGNSA. This CDR3 has 14 amino acids. CDR3 nucleotides: TGTACCAGCAGCTTAGTCTCTAGGGTGGATGGCTACACCTTC. Translating it yields CTSSLVSRVDGYTF.

This clone was seen a handful of times. The chain carries TRBV19 and TRBJ2-7; D possibly corresponds to TRBD2 (6 bases). This CDR3 region has 13 residues. Trimming left V 5 bases short and J 4 bases short, with 12 bases between. The germline gives CDR1 LNHDA, CDR2 SQIVND (reference sequence). CDR3 in amino acids: CASSAGTVYEQYF. For the CDR3, the DNA is TGTGCCAGTAGTGCAGGGACTGTTTACGAGCAGTACTTC.

The rearrangement links TRBV2 to TRBJ2-3, with TRBD1 as a possible D gene (6 bases). CDR1 SNHLY and CDR2 FYNNEI come from the germline V gene. This CDR3 is 13 amino acids long. The V and J ends lost 5 bases and 4 bases respectively, with 10 bases between them. For the CDR3, the DNA is TGTGCCAGCAGTCTACAGGGAGCAGATACGCAGTATTTT. Translating gives CASSLQGADTQYF.

This clone was seen once. The V gene is TRBV7-9, the J gene TRBJ1-1; D not resolved. Trimming cost V 5 bases and J 0 bases, with 10 bases left between them. Germline CDR1 and CDR2: SEHNR and FQNEAQ (reference sequence). The CDR3 has 14 amino acids. The chain's CDR3 is CASSTSGVNTEAFF. CDR3 in DNA: TGTGCCAGCAGCACTTCCGGGGTGAACACTGAAGCTTTCTTT.

V gene TRBV15 combines with J gene TRBJ2-2; TRBD1 aligns across 8 bases. Per the germline V gene, CDR1 is LNHNV and CDR2 is YYDKDF (reference sequence). Trimming took 8 bases from V and 2 from J; bases not matched to a gene: 10. This CDR3 has 16 residues. The CDR3 nucleotides are TGTGCCACCTCCAGAGGCAGGGGGCGTAACACCGGGGAGCTGTTTTTT. Its protein is CATSRGRGRNTGELFF.

V usage is TRBV4-1 and J usage is TRBJ2-1; TRBD2 aligns across 8 bases. CDR1 is MGHRA, CDR2 YSYEKL, per germline. The CDR3 totals 15 residues. The ends lost 2 bases at V and 5 bases at J; junction bases unmatched: 5. The CDR3 region is CASSQLGLANNEQFF. DNA of the CDR3: TGCGCCAGCAGCCAACTCGGACTAGCCAACAATGAGCAGTTCTTC.

The genes are TRBV4-3 and TRBJ2-5, with 13 positions matching TRBD2. The CDR3 length is 16 residues. Germline CDR1 is LGHNA and CDR2 is YSLEER. J was trimmed by 2 bases and V by 1 base; bases with no gene match: 1. The CDR3 DNA follows: TGCGCCAGCAGCCAAGCACTAGCGGGAGGGCAAGAGACCCAGTACTTC. Protein product: CASSQALAGGQETQYF.

This clone came up a few times. The chain combines TRBV7-2 with TRBJ2-5, with 7 bases aligning to TRBD2. Germline V gives CDR1 SGHTA, CDR2 FQGNSA. The CDR3 has 14 residues. V lost 6 bases to trimming and J lost 3 bases; unmatched junction nucleotides: 7. CDR3 sequence: CASSFWGGEETQYF. CDR3 sequence (DNA): TGTGCCAGCAGTTTCTGGGGGGGGGAAGAGACCCAGTACTTC.

The J gene is TRBJ1-3, the V gene TRBV18, with D hard to call. This CDR3 has 16 residues. Germline V gene lookup returns CDR1 KGHSH and CDR2 LQKENI. V lost 0 bases, J lost 9 bases, and 18 bases lay in between. CDR3 amino acids: CASSPPSPRHITTIYF. The CDR3, as DNA: TGTGCCAGCTCACCACCCTCCCCGCGACACATAACCACCATATATTTT.

The V and J genes are TRBV5-1 and TRBJ2-3; tentative D call: TRBD1 (7 bases). Germline CDR1 reads SGHRS; CDR2 reads YFSETQ. There are 14 residues in the CDR3. V dropped 4 bases and J dropped 5 bases, with 14 bases sitting between them. The CDR3 DNA follows: TGCGCCAGCAGCCTCGCGGGACAGCAAGATACGCAGTATTTT. As protein: CASSLAGQQDTQYF.

The rearrangement links TRBV2 to TRBJ1-6; 9 bases agree with TRBD1. The V segment lost 7 bases and the J segment 7 bases; nucleotides outside the gene matches: 5. Looked up from germline, CDR1 is SNHLY and CDR2 is FYNNEI. The CDR3 loop spans 14 amino acids. The CDR3 is CASKAGTGNSPLHF. In DNA, the CDR3 is TGTGCCAGCAAAGCAGGGACAGGGAATTCACCCCTCCACTTT. Using reference TRBV2 and TRBJ1-6 for the parts outside the CDR3, the full variable domain is EPEVTQTPSHQVTQMGQEVILRCVPISNHLYFYWYRQILGQKVEFLVSFYNNEISEKSEIFDDQFSVERPDGSNFTLKIRSTKLEDSAMYFCASKAGTGNSPLHFGNGTRLTVT.

CDR3 sequence reads: CASLFGNTIYF. As DNA, the CDR3 is TGTGCCAGCCTCTTTGGAAACACCATATATTTT. The rearrangement joins TRBV6-6 to TRBJ1-3; D gene uncertain. This CDR3 region has 11 residues. The germline V gene encodes CDR1 MNHNY and CDR2 SVGAGI (reference sequence). The V gene lost 8 bases and the J gene lost 3 bases, with 5 bases spanning the gap.